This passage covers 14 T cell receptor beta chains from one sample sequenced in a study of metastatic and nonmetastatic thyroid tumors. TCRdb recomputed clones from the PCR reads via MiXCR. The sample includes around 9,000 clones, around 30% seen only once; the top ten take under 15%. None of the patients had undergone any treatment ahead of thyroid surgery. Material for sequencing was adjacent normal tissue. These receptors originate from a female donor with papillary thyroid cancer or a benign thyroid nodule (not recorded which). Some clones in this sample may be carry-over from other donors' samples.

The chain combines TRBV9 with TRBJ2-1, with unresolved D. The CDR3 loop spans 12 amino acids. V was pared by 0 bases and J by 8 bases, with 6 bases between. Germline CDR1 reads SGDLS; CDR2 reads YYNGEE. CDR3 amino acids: CASSVEKDEQFF. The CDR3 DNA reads TGTGCCAGCAGCGTAGAAAAAGATGAGCAGTTCTTC.

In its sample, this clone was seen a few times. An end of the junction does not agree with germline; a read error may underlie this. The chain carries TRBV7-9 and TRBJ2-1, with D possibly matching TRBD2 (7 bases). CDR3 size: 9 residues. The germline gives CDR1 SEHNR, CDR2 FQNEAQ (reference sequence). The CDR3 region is CAGGGKLRF. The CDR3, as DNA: TGTGCAGGGGGGGGTAAGCTGAGATTC.

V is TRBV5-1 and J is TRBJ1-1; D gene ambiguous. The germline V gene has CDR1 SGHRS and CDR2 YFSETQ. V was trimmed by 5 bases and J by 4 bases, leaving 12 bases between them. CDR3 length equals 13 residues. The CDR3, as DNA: TGCGCCAGCAGACGTCAGCCGGGCACTGAAGCTTTCTTT. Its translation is CASRRQPGTEAFF. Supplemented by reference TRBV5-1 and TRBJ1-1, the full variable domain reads KAGVTQTPRYLIKTRGQQVTLSCSPISGHRSVSWYQQTPGQGLQFLFEYFSETQRNKGNFPGRFSGRQFSNSRSEMNVSTLELGDSALYLCASRRQPGTEAFFGQGTRLTVV.

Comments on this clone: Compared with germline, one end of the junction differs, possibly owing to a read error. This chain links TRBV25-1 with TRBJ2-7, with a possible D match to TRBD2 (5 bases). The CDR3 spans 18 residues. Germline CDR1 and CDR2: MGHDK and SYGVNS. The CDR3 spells CASSDRPSSQQTSYGQYF. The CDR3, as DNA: TGTGCCAGCAGTGATCGGCCTAGCAGCCAGCAGACATCCTACGGGCAGTACTTC.

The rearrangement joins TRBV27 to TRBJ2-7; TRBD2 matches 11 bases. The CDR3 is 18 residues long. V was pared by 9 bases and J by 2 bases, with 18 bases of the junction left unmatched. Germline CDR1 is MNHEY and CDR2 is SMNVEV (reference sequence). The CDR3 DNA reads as TGTGCCAGTCCCCCTACTAGCGGGAGAAGCTTCGGAACCTACGAGCAGTACTTC. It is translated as CASPPTSGRSFGTYEQYF.

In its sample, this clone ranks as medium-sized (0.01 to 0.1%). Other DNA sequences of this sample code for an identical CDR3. This chain's CDR3 is CASSVQGVTNEKLFF. The CDR3 region has the DNA TGTGCCAGCAGTGTCCAGGGGGTAACTAATGAAAAACTGTTTTTT. The V gene is TRBV6-1, the J gene TRBJ1-4; TRBD1 agrees at 7 bases. The trim removed 4 bases at V and 1 base at J, leaving 3 bases unmatched. This CDR3 comprises 15 residues. The germline V gene encodes CDR1 MNHNS and CDR2 SASEGT.

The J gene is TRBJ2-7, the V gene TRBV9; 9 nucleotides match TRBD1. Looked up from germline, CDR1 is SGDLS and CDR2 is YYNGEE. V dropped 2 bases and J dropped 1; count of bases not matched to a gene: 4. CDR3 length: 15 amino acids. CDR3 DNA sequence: TGTGCCAGCAGCGTTGAAGGACAGGGGTCCTACGAGCAGTACTTC. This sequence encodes CASSVEGQGSYEQYF.

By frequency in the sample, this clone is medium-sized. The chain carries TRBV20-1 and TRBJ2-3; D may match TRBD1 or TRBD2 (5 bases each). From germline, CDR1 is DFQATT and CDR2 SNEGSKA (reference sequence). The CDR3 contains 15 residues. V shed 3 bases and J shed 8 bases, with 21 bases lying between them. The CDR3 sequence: CSASRGGPTMGTQYF. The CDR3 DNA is TGCAGTGCTAGCCGGGGCGGGCCGACTATGGGTACGCAGTATTTT.

The CDR3 DNA reads as TGCAGTGCTAACACAGGGGAGAATGGCTACACCTTC. Encoded protein: CSANTGENGYTF. This chain joins TRBV20-1 and TRBJ1-2, with 7 bases aligning to TRBD1. The CDR3 has 12 residues. The V gene's germline CDR1 is DFQATT and CDR2 SNEGSKA (reference sequence). The ends lost 4 bases at V and 6 bases at J; junction bases unmatched: 5.

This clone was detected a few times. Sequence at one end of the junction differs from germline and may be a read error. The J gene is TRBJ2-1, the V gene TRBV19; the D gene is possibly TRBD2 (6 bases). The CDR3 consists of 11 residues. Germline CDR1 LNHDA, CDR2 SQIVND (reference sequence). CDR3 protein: CASSTGGRLRF. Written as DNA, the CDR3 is TGTGCCAGTAGCACCGGGGGACGTCTTCGCTTC.

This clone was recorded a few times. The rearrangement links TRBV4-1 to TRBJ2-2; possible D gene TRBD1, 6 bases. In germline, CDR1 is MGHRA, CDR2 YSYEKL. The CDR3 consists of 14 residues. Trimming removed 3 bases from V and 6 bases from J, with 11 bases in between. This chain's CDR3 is CASSQHRDAGELFF. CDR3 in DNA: TGCGCCAGCAGCCAGCACAGGGATGCCGGGGAGCTGTTTTTT.

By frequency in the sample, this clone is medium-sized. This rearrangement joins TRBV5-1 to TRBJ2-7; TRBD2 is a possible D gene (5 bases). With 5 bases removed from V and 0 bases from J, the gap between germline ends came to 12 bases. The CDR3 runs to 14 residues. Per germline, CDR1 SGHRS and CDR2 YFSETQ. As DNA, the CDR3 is TGCGCCAGCAGTTCTCAGGCGGGCTCCTACGAGCAGTACTTC. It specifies CASSSQAGSYEQYF.

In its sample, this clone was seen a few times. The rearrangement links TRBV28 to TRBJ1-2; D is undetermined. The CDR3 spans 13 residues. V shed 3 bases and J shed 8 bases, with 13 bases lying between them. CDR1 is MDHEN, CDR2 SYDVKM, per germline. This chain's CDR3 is CASSLGYFSGYTF. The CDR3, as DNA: TGTGCCAGCAGTTTGGGGTACTTTAGCGGCTACACCTTC.

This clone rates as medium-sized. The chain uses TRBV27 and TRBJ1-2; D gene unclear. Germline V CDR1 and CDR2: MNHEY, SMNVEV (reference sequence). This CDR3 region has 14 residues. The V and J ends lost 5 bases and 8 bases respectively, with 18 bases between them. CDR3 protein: CASSTMARRTGYTF. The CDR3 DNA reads TGTGCCAGCAGTACTATGGCCCGTAGAACGGGCTACACCTTC.